Listed below are T cell receptor beta chains from one sample, sequenced in a study of blood T cell repertoires in COVID-19. Some clones are missing from TCRdb's copy, which holds only in-frame ones; the method was immunoSEQ multiplex PCR. The sample lists about 230,000 clones; around four fifths were seen once. Sequenced: peripheral blood. These receptors all come from a man older than 75 with acute or convalescent COVID-19. Both conserved end residues are part of each CDR3. The order of the fields is V gene, D gene, clone size, J gene, CDR3 length, CDR3 DNA, CDR3 protein. A D gene is named only where the DNA matches it firmly. Part of the rows lack a size; the others show once, few, many or a class for expanded clones.

TRBV27,TRBD1,NA,TRBJ1-6,18,TGTGCCAGCAGTTTATACCCCCCCCGACAGGGGTATAATTCACCCCTCCACTTT,CASSLYPPRQGYNSPLHF
TRBV29-1,TRBD2,NA,TRBJ2-3,12,TGCAGCGTTGGATTGGGGGGGGATACGCAGTATTTT,CSVGLGGDTQYF
TRBV7-2,NA,NA,TRBJ1-6,13,TGTGCCAGCAGCTCCTATAGTAATTCACCCCTCCACTTT,CASSSYSNSPLHF
TRBV11-2,TRBD2,once,TRBJ2-4,15,TGTGCCAGCAGCTTAGAGGGAGGGCCAATCGGCATTCAGTACTTC,CASSLEGGPIGIQYF
TRBV5-1,NA,NA,TRBJ2-5,14,TGCGCCAGCAGCTTCGCCCAGGCCCAAGAGACCCAGTACTTC,CASSFAQAQETQYF
TRBV29-1,NA,once,TRBJ1-1,13,TGCAGCGGTCACTTAGGCCGGGACACTGAAGCTTTCTTT,CSGHLGRDTEAFF
TRBV3-1/TRBV3-2,NA,NA,TRBJ2-2,13,TGTGCCAGCAGCCAGCACAGGTCCGGGGAGCTGTTTTTT,CASSQHRSGELFF
TRBV3-1/TRBV3-2,TRBD2,NA,TRBJ2-5,14,TGTGCCAGCAGCTCCCGGGGGGGGCAAGAGACCCAGTACTTC,CASSSRGGQETQYF
TRBV9,TRBD2,NA,TRBJ2-7,14,TGTGCCAGCAGCGAGACTAGCGGGATATCCGAGCAGTACTTC,CASSETSGISEQYF
TRBV2,TRBD1,NA,TRBJ1-3,18,TGTGCCAGCAGTGGGGGACAGGGAATAGTCGGTGGTGGAAACACCATATATTTT,CASSGGQGIVGGGNTIYF
TRBV28,NA,NA,TRBJ2-7,16,TGTGCCAGCAGTTTATATCAGACACTCCTCAACTACGAGCAGTACTTC,CASSLYQTLLNYEQYF
TRBV19,NA,NA,TRBJ2-7,14,TGTGCCAGTAGTCATAGACAGGCGATCTACGAGCAGTACTTC,CASSHRQAIYEQYF
TRBV4-1,NA,NA,TRBJ2-5,15,TGCGCCAGCAGCCAAGATCGGACACACCAAGAGACCCAGTACTTC,CASSQDRTHQETQYF
TRBV11-2,NA,NA,TRBJ1-5,14,TGTGCCAGCAGCCCCACAGGGTCCAATCAGCCCCAGCATTTT,CASSPTGSNQPQHF
TRBV28,TRBD1,NA,TRBJ1-2,16,TGTGCCAGCAGTTCTACAGAGGGGGCGCTAAACTATGGCTACACCTTC,CASSSTEGALNYGYTF
TRBV4-2,NA,once,TRBJ1-1,14,TGTGCCAGCAGCCAAGGGCACCCGAACACTGAAGCTTTCTTT,CASSQGHPNTEAFF
TRBV11-2,NA,NA,TRBJ1-1,13,TGTGCCAGCGAGATTTGGGGAGGCACTGAAGCTTTCTTT,CASEIWGGTEAFF
TRBV28,TRBD2,NA,TRBJ2-7,15,TGTGCCAGCAGTTCCCTCGGGGGGAGTGCCTACGAGCAGTACTTC,CASSSLGGSAYEQYF
TRBV10-3,TRBD2,once,TRBJ2-5,19,TGTGCCATCAGTGAGTCTCCGCGACTAGCGGGGGGATTAAGAGAGACCCAGTACTTC,CAISESPRLAGGLRETQYF
TRBV27,TRBD2,once,TRBJ2-7,19,TGTGCCAGCAGTCCCCAGGGCGGGGGGGTATTTCTTTGGGCCCACGAGCAGTACTTC,CASSPQGGGVFLWAHEQYF
TRBV9,TRBD1,NA,TRBJ1-6,14,TGTGCCAGCAGCGAATTACAGGGGCGGTCACCCCTCCACTTT,CASSELQGRSPLHF
TRBV6-5,TRBD1,few,TRBJ2-1,14,TGTGCCAGCAGTCCTGACAGGGGGTACAATGAGCAGTTCTTC,CASSPDRGYNEQFF
TRBV11-1,TRBD1,NA,TRBJ1-1,14,TGTGCCAGCAGCCCGGCCCGGACAGGGCCTGAAGCTTTCTTT,CASSPARTGPEAFF
TRBV19,NA,NA,TRBJ2-5,13,TGTGCCAGTAGTCCCCGGGGTCAAGAGACCCAGTACTTC,CASSPRGQETQYF
TRBV7-9,TRBD1,NA,TRBJ1-1,16,TGTGCCAGCGGTGCATTCTACAGGGGCTTGAACACTGAAGCTTTCTTT,CASGAFYRGLNTEAFF
TRBV5-1,NA,NA,TRBJ1-3,14,TGCGCCAGCAGCACAAGAGGATCTGGAAACACCATATATTTT,CASSTRGSGNTIYF
TRBV5-4,TRBD2,NA,TRBJ2-3,15,TGTGCCAGCAGCCCCCGGACTAGCTTCACAGATACGCAGTATTTT,CASSPRTSFTDTQYF
TRBV7-2,TRBD1,NA,TRBJ1-1,15,TGTGCCAGCAGCCCCCGACAGGGAGGCAACACTGAAGCTTTCTTT,CASSPRQGGNTEAFF
TRBV7-9,NA,NA,TRBJ1-1,14,TGTGCCAGCAGCCAAGGAGGGGTGAACACTGAAGCTTTCTTT,CASSQGGVNTEAFF
TRBV28,NA,NA,TRBJ2-7,16,TGTGCCAGCAGTCTCACCCGGGGGAACACTCTCTACGAGCAGTACTTC,CASSLTRGNTLYEQYF
TRBV3-1/TRBV3-2,TRBD1,few,TRBJ2-5,18,TGTGCCAGCAGCCCCTCATGGCCTCCGGGACAGGGTGGAGAGACCCAGTACTTC,CASSPSWPPGQGGETQYF
TRBV7-8,TRBD1,NA,TRBJ1-5,17,TGTGCCAGCAGCCCCGAGTACCGGGACAGGTGGAATCAGCCCCAGCATTTT,CASSPEYRDRWNQPQHF
TRBV2,TRBD2,NA,TRBJ2-5,15,TGTGCCAGCAGTGGCCTAGCGGGAGGAAAAGAGACCCAGTACTTC,CASSGLAGGKETQYF
TRBV18,NA,NA,TRBJ1-4,14,TGTGCCAGCTCACACGGGACTTCTAATGAAAAACTGTTTTTT,CASSHGTSNEKLFF
TRBV27,NA,few,TRBJ1-1,13,TGTGCCAGCGGGTGGGTGCGAGGGACTGAAGCTTTCTTT,CASGWVRGTEAFF
TRBV2,TRBD1,NA,TRBJ1-6,17,TGTGCCAGCAGTGGGTTTGGACAGGGGGTAAATAATTCACCCCTCCACTTT,CASSGFGQGVNNSPLHF
TRBV5-5,NA,NA,TRBJ1-1,14,TGTGCCAGCAGCATCGGGACACCGAACACTGAAGCTTTCTTT,CASSIGTPNTEAFF
TRBV28,NA,NA,TRBJ1-2,12,TGTGCCAGCAGCCGGGTTGGCTATGGCTACACCTTC,CASSRVGYGYTF
TRBV28,NA,once,TRBJ2-5,15,TGTGCCAGCAGTAACGGTCCAGGGAAGGTTGAGACCCAGTACTTC,CASSNGPGKVETQYF
TRBV19,TRBD2,NA,TRBJ2-1,14,TGTGCCAGTAGAGGTAGCGGGCAACACAATGAGCAGTTCTTC,CASRGSGQHNEQFF
TRBV30,NA,NA,TRBJ2-7,15,TGTGCCTGGAGTGGCCGACAGTTGAGCTCCTACGAGCAGTACTTC,CAWSGRQLSSYEQYF
TRBV6-1,NA,NA,TRBJ1-1,14,TGTGCCAGCAGTGAAGGGGGGCTGAACACTGAAGCTTTCTTT,CASSEGGLNTEAFF
TRBV19,NA,once,TRBJ2-1,15,TGTGCCAGTACACCTCCAGGGAAGGGGAACAATGAGCAGTTCTTC,CASTPPGKGNNEQFF
TRBV11-2,NA,many,TRBJ2-7,11,TGTGCCAGCAGTATTTCCTACGAGCAGTACTTC,CASSISYEQYF
TRBV13,TRBD1,NA,TRBJ2-7,16,TGTGCCAGCAGCCCCCGGACAGGCCTAGGGGCCCACGAGCAGTACTTC,CASSPRTGLGAHEQYF
TRBV7-6,NA,NA,TRBJ1-3,15,TGTGCCAGCTCCCCCCTAGCATTTTCTGGAAACACCATATATTTT,CASSPLAFSGNTIYF
TRBV5-1,NA,once,TRBJ1-4,14,TGCGCCAGCAGCCTCGGGTCAACTAATGAAAAACTGTTTTTT,CASSLGSTNEKLFF
TRBV5-1,NA,NA,TRBJ1-1,15,TGCGCCAGCAGCTTGGTAGCAGGGCCGAACACTGAAGCTTTCTTT,CASSLVAGPNTEAFF
TRBV2,NA,NA,TRBJ1-5,13,TGTGCCAGCACCGGGTATGGCAATCAGCCCCAGCATTTT,CASTGYGNQPQHF
TRBV5-6,TRBD1,NA,TRBJ2-7,16,TGTGCCAGCAGCCCCCAGGGGGCAATTGGCGCCTACGAGCAGTACTTC,CASSPQGAIGAYEQYF
TRBV5-4,TRBD1,NA,TRBJ1-2,15,TGTGCCAGCGCCCCTGACAGGGGACAGAACTATGGCTACACCTTC,CASAPDRGQNYGYTF
TRBV29-1,NA,NA,TRBJ1-1,11,TGCAGCGTTGTTTGGACAGCTGAAGCTTTCTTT,CSVVWTAEAFF
TRBV2,TRBD1,NA,TRBJ1-4,17,TGTGCCAGCAGTGCGACAGGGGGGACTGCAACTAATGAAAAACTGTTTTTT,CASSATGGTATNEKLFF
TRBV5-1,TRBD1,NA,TRBJ2-7,16,TGCGCCAGCAGCCTGGGACAGCACCCACCTTTGTACGAGCAGTACTTC,CASSLGQHPPLYEQYF